This is a list of T cell receptor beta chains from one sample in a study of OX40 agonist ivuxolimab in advanced cancers. Only in-frame clones appear in the TCRdb table, and some are missing; sequencing was by immunoSEQ multiplex PCR. Of under 95,000 clones listed, around nine tenths were seen once; the top ten hold around 0.79%. The specimen was CD4+ or CD8+ T cells sorted from blood, collected in a trial of the OX40 agonist ivuxolimab. Receptors were obtained from an adult with an advanced solid tumor such as melanoma, head and neck, liver or kidney cancer. CDR3s leave out the opening cysteine and the closing phenylalanine or tryptophan.

v_call	cdr3_aa
TRBV7-2	ASSLVLGGYT
TRBV15	ATSWGIETEAF
TRBV5-4	ASSPLLDEPQH
TRBV18	ASSPTGTGVQPQH
TRBV7-9	ASSLGLQEYGYT
TRBV18	ASSSRTVYEQY
TRBV7-2	ASSPTKGQYTEAF
TRBV7-9	ASTPRVTGLQETQY
TRBV14	ASQNAGSSPLH
TRBV9	ASSGGTGVRREKLF
TRBV7-2	ASSFGSAYEQY
TRBV4-1	ASSHLTPGLVRETQY
TRBV6-1	ASTKASSYNSPLH
TRBV30	AWSVNPDAGYT
TRBV7-2	ASSPSGTGGPDTQY
TRBV11-3	ASSAQGRQETQY
TRBV5-4	ASSQQGQPRSEQY
TRBV5-1	ASSLAPGGEVYEQY
TRBV10-2	ASSPSSSGASTDTQY
TRBV7-3	ASSLWASGRSQF
TRBV7-2	ASSLVSSRPYEQY
TRBV30	ALVSSGGFFTEAF
TRBV28	ASSSRTVTQETQY
TRBV18	ASSPRSGGTRYAADTQY
TRBV18	ASSYLGENTEAF
TRBV5-4	ASSLGGRGGETQY
TRBV9	ASSVAASGSDEQF
TRBV6-1	ASTPPPPSYGYT
TRBV5-5	ASSFGGAGSGDTQY
TRBV15	APWGGDNEQF
TRBV5-4	ASTLATGNYGYT
TRBV7-2	ASSSPSGRYSYEQY
TRBV5-1	ASSFRGTPNTGELF
TRBV2	ASKSGANVLT
TRBV18	ASSLDGNYGYT
TRBV6-6	ASSYSRAAGAF
TRBV19	ASSIRQKLTEAF
TRBV7-3	ASSLGQNTEAF
TRBV19	ASTSRAGNGANVLT
TRBV4-1	ASSQGTINLYRGYT
TRBV7-9	ASSSVSGSTDTQY
TRBV27	ASSSPTGANVLT
TRBV5-1	ASSLGQRLEQY
TRBV5-5	ASSPPAVWTGSYNEQF
TRBV18	ASSPLGQGAIEQY
TRBV2	ASMVGGPEAF
TRBV19	ASSIQAGVTNQPQH
TRBV11-2	ASSPGGLGNQPQH
TRBV14	ASSPGQTSNEKLF
TRBV7-2	ASSLRPRTWGDEQF
TRBV25-1	ASSGQGGYTIY
TRBV7-6	ASSLLGPRDTQY
TRBV6-6	ASSGQVANTGELF
TRBV7-9	ASSLNSNQPQH
TRBV20-1	SASITKTQY